These 21 T cell receptor beta chains came from one sample sequenced in a study of T-cell reconstitution after alpha-beta-depleted transplantation in children. The TCRbeta library incorporated unique molecular identifiers. TCRdb called the PCR reads again in MiXCR, with one record for every CDR3 protein. The sample gives 780,000 or so distinct CDR3 sequences, approximately 15% of which show up once; under 6% is in the top ten. Source: PBMCs, mostly from graft donor cells, taken 360 days after TCRalphabeta/CD19-depleted stem cell transplant. All receptors come from a male patient aged 10 to 17 who had a stem cell transplant for acute lymphoblastic leukemia, so the T cells may come from the graft donor.

The V gene is TRBV3-1, the J gene TRBJ2-4; D is unclear. Germline V gives CDR1 LGHDT, CDR2 YNNKEL (reference sequence). V dropped 0 bases and J dropped 2 bases, with 11 bases sitting between them. This CDR3 spans 16 amino acids. The CDR3 DNA reads TGTGCCAGCAGCCAAGATCTAGGCGGACCCAAAAACATTCAGTACTTC. Its translation: CASSQDLGGPKNIQYF. The variable domain in full, with the rest retrieved from reference TRBV3-1 and TRBJ2-4, is DTAVSQTPKYLVTQMGNDKSIKCEQNLGHDTMYWYKQDSKKFLKIMFSYNNKELIINETVPNRFSPKSPDKAHLNLHINSLELGDSAVYFCASSQDLGGPKNIQYFGAGTRLSVL.

This clonotype was observed a handful of times. The chain couples TRBV9 to TRBJ2-1, with TRBD2 matching over 9 bases. Trimming took 5 bases from V and 4 from J; bases not matched to a gene: 13. The germline V gene encodes CDR1 SGDLS and CDR2 YYNGEE. The CDR3 loop spans 17 amino acids. This CDR3 reads CASSPQTSGDLYNEQFF. The CDR3 DNA is TGTGCCAGCAGTCCTCAGACTAGCGGAGACCTTTACAATGAGCAGTTCTTC.

The rearrangement uses TRBV9 and TRBJ2-3; the match to TRBD2 covers 9 bases. Germline CDR1 and CDR2: SGDLS and YYNGEE. Germline trimming cut 3 bases from V and 0 bases from J; bases unmatched to any gene: 8. This CDR3 region has 17 residues. Here the CDR3 reads CASSASGRFLSTDTQYF. As DNA, the CDR3 is TGTGCCAGCAGCGCGAGCGGGAGGTTTTTGAGCACAGATACGCAGTATTTT.

This clonotype was counted only a few times. The rearrangement links TRBV7-9 to TRBJ2-7; D gene uncertain. Germline CDR1 and CDR2: SEHNR and FQNEAQ (reference sequence). The CDR3 covers 11 residues. V was pared by 8 bases and J by 3 bases, with 8 bases between. CDR3 nucleotide sequence: TGTGCCAGCGAGGACGGCTACGAGCAGTACTTC. It encodes CASEDGYEQYF.

V is TRBV10-3 and J is TRBJ1-2, with TRBD1 identical over 7 bases. There are 13 residues in the CDR3. Germline V gene data show CDR1 as ENHRY and CDR2 as SYGVKD. J was trimmed by 7 bases and V by 6 bases; bases with no gene match: 8. This CDR3 is CAIRRGQGPGYTF. The CDR3 DNA reads as TGTGCCATCAGGAGGGGGCAGGGACCTGGCTACACCTTC.

This chain links TRBV24-1 with TRBJ2-1, with 7 bases matching TRBD1. The J segment lost 6 bases and the V segment lost 3 bases, leaving 4 bases of the junction unmatched. The germline CDR1 and CDR2 sequences are KGHDR and SFDVKD. The CDR3 loop spans 14 amino acids. CDR3 nucleotides: TGTGCCACCAGTGATCCATACAGGGGCAATGAGCAGTTCTTC. Protein product: CATSDPYRGNEQFF.

In its sample, this clonotype was seen once. This may come from a read error, since a much larger clone is one base off. V is TRBV2 and J is TRBJ2-1; D remains ambiguous. This CDR3 spans 14 amino acids. Germline CDR1 reads SNHLY; CDR2 reads FYNNEI. The CDR3 protein is CASIPDSSYNQQFF. Written as DNA, the CDR3 is TGTGCCAGCATCCCGGATAGCTCCTACAATCAGCAGTTCTTC.

This clonotype has more than one count but fewer than ten. The V and J genes are TRBV7-6 and TRBJ2-7; 7 nucleotides line up with TRBD1. The germline gives CDR1 SGHVS, CDR2 FNYEAQ. The junction had 9 bases not matched to a gene; V was cut back by 5 bases and J by 2 bases. The CDR3 is 15 residues long. In nucleotides, the CDR3 is TGTGCCAGCAGCCTTTTCGCACAGGGGACCTACGAGCAGTACTTC. Encoded protein: CASSLFAQGTYEQYF.

Many counts were recorded for this clonotype. This chain links TRBV7-2 with TRBJ2-7; 9 bases are shared with TRBD1. With V trimmed by 5 bases and J by 0 bases, 2 bases remained unmatched. Germline-derived CDR1 and CDR2 are SGHTA and FQGNSA. This CDR3 has 14 amino acids. The CDR3 region has the DNA TGTGCCAGCAGCCGACAGGGGGGCTCCTACGAGCAGTACTTC. As protein: CASSRQGGSYEQYF. Using reference TRBV7-2 and TRBJ2-7 for the parts outside the CDR3, the full variable domain is GAGVSQSPSNKVTEKGKDVELRCDPISGHTALYWYRQSLGQGLEFLIYFQGNSAPDKSGLPSDRFSAERTGGSVSTLTIQRTQQEDSAVYLCASSRQGGSYEQYFGPGTRLTVT.

In its sample, this clonotype was seen a few times. The chain couples TRBV12-3 or TRBV12-4 to TRBJ1-2; no definite D call. V was shortened by 5 bases and J by 7 bases, with 23 bases between the two germline ends. The CDR3 has 16 amino acids. This CDR3 reads CASSLAGRSAAAGYTF. CDR3 nucleotides: TGTGCCAGCAGTCTTGCTGGACGGTCCGCGGCGGCTGGCTACACCTTC.

Many counts were recorded for this clonotype. This chain links TRBV12-3 or TRBV12-4 with TRBJ2-1; D is perhaps TRBD1 or TRBD2 (5 bases each). V was trimmed by 10 bases and J by 8 bases, leaving 21 bases between them. This CDR3 is 14 amino acids long. CDR3 residues: CATRADGVRDEQFF. DNA for the CDR3: TGTGCCACCAGGGCCGACGGGGTTAGGGATGAGCAGTTCTTC.

The rearrangement joins TRBV5-1 to TRBJ1-1; D is ambiguous. With 0 bases removed from V and 4 bases from J, the gap between germline ends came to 16 bases. Germline V gene data show CDR1 as SGHRS and CDR2 as YFSETQ. The CDR3 sequence is 16 residues long. The CDR3 sequence is CASSLDVRGGSTEAFF. For the CDR3, the DNA is TGCGCCAGCAGCTTGGACGTTCGGGGTGGGAGCACTGAAGCTTTCTTT.

This clonotype has only a few counts. V usage is TRBV12-3 or TRBV12-4 and J usage is TRBJ2-1, with 10 bases aligning to TRBD2. CDR3 length equals 13 residues. After removal of 6 bases from V and 13 bases from J, the junction contained 9 bases not matched to a gene. The CDR3 reads CASRPSGSYGQFF. CDR3 in DNA: TGTGCCAGCAGGCCTAGCGGGAGTTATGGCCAGTTCTTC.

Ten or more counts support this clonotype. The chain joins TRBV7-9 to TRBJ2-1; TRBD1 or TRBD2 may be the D gene (5 bases each). CDR1 is SEHNR and CDR2 is FQNEAQ in the germline V gene (reference sequence). The CDR3 loop spans 12 amino acids. The germline V and J ends were trimmed by 5 bases and 9 bases, with 11 bases remaining between them. The CDR3 protein is CASSTGAIEQFF. The CDR3 bases are TGTGCCAGCAGCACCGGGGCGATTGAGCAGTTCTTC. The complete variable domain, with remaining parts taken from reference TRBV7-9 and TRBJ2-1, reads DTGVSQNPRHKITKRGQNVTFRCDPISEHNRLYWYRQTLGQGPEFLTYFQNEAQLEKSRLLSDRFSAERPKGSFSTLEIQRTEQGDSAMYLCASSTGAIEQFFGPGTRLTVL.

V usage is TRBV3-1 and J usage is TRBJ1-1, with D unclear. Deletions cut 1 base from V and 5 bases from J, with 11 bases between. From germline, CDR1 is LGHDT and CDR2 YNNKEL (reference sequence). CDR3 length equals 14 residues. The CDR3 sequence: CASSQGFGLTEAFF. CDR3 coding DNA: TGTGCCAGCAGCCAAGGGTTTGGGCTTACTGAAGCTTTCTTT.

Ten or more counts support this clonotype. J is TRBJ2-7 and V is TRBV5-1, with a tentative D call TRBD1 (5 bases). The CDR3 is made up of 14 amino acids. Germline loops: CDR1 SGHRS, CDR2 YFSETQ. V lost 4 bases, J lost 3 bases, and 14 bases lay in between. CDR3 nucleotides: TGCGCCAGCAGCCGGACAATTAAGGACTACGAGCAGTACTTC. Its protein product is CASSRTIKDYEQYF.

This clonotype was seen more than once but under ten times. The V call is TRBV18, the J call TRBJ2-1; 8 nucleotides line up with TRBD1. This CDR3 has 15 amino acids. The V gene's germline CDR1 is KGHSH and CDR2 LQKENI. Trimming at V came to 6 bases and at J to 3 bases, leaving 7 bases not matched to a gene. This CDR3 is CASSPQGADYNEQFF. The CDR3 DNA sequence: TGTGCCAGCTCGCCTCAGGGGGCGGACTACAATGAGCAGTTCTTC. Complete variable domain (other parts from reference TRBV18 and TRBJ2-1): NAGVMQNPRHLVRRRGQEARLRCSPMKGHSHVYWYRQLPEEGLKFMVYLQKENIIDESGMPKERFSAEFPKEGPSILRIQQVVRGDSAAYFCASSPQGADYNEQFFGPGTRLTVL.

The CDR3 DNA is TGTGCCAGCACGGTGGTGTCCCCCCGGGGACAGGGCCGAATGTACACTGAAGCTTTCTTT. Residues: CASTVVSPRGQGRMYTEAFF. The chain is built from TRBV7-6 and TRBJ1-1; 9 positions match TRBD1. CDR1 and CDR2 from the germline V gene are SGHVS and FNYEAQ. After removal of 7 bases from V and 3 bases from J, the junction contained 24 bases not matched to a gene. This CDR3 spans 20 amino acids.

The chain combines TRBV12-3 or TRBV12-4 with TRBJ2-1; possible D gene TRBD2, 5 bases. The V end was cut by 3 bases, the J end by 9 bases, with 15 bases between. The CDR3 contains 14 residues. The CDR3 protein is CASSFDRPGGEQFF. The CDR3 nucleotides read TGTGCCAGCAGTTTCGACCGGCCTGGAGGTGAGCAGTTCTTC.

The chain joins TRBV5-1 to TRBJ2-7; D gene unclear. V dropped 0 bases and J dropped 3 bases, with 10 bases sitting between them. Germline loops: CDR1 SGHRS, CDR2 YFSETQ. The CDR3 runs 14 residues. The CDR3 DNA is TGCGCCAGCAGCTTGGCAGTGGGTATCTACGAGCAGTACTTC. As protein: CASSLAVGIYEQYF.

This clonotype was counted ten times or more. The genes are TRBV2 and TRBJ2-1, with unresolved D. V gave up 0 bases and J gave up 4 bases, with 1 base separating them. This CDR3 spans 12 amino acids. CDR1 SNHLY and CDR2 FYNNEI come from the germline V gene. CDR3 in amino acids: CASSEAYNEQFF. CDR3 sequence (DNA): TGTGCCAGCAGTGAAGCTTACAATGAGCAGTTCTTC. The full variable domain, rest sourced from reference TRBV2 and TRBJ2-1, is EPEVTQTPSHQVTQMGQEVILRCVPISNHLYFYWYRQILGQKVEFLVSFYNNEISEKSEIFDDQFSVERPDGSNFTLKIRSTKLEDSAMYFCASSEAYNEQFFGPGTRLTVL.